Listed below are T cell receptor beta chains from one sample, sequenced in a study of vaccination and CD4 T cells after COVID-19. Via MiXCR, TCRdb re-called the PCR reads, giving one row per CDR3 protein. The sample consists of approximately 26,000 distinct CDR3 sequences, 40% to 45% of them appearing once. No antigen is known for these receptors. What was sequenced was CD4+ T cells from blood, cultured in vitro. The receptors originated from a human donor who had recovered from COVID-19. The CDR3 runs from the conserved cysteine through the conserved F or W. The D gene is left open where the match is weak. Some rows have no size entry. The others give once, few or many, or a class for an expanded clone.

V	D	J	size	CDR3	DNA
TRBV19	TRBD1	TRBJ1-1	-	CASASDRGLFVTEAFF	TGTGCCAGTGCATCGGACAGGGGGTTGTTCGTCACTGAAGCTTTCTTT
TRBV7-9	-	TRBJ1-2	-	CASSLAGVYGYTF	TGTGCCAGCAGCTTAGCGGGGGTCTATGGCTACACCTTC
TRBV20-1	-	TRBJ2-5	-	CSGGKDVRGYGSGQETQYF	TGCAGTGGGGGGAAGGACGTCAGGGGATACGGGTCTGGACAAGAGACCCAGTACTTC
TRBV19	TRBD1	TRBJ1-1	-	CASNDRAGGNTEAFF	TGTGCCAGTAACGACCGGGCAGGGGGCAACACTGAAGCTTTCTTT
TRBV6-1	-	TRBJ2-3	-	CASSQSSTDTQYF	TGTGCCAGCAGTCAGTCTTCCACAGATACGCAGTATTTT
TRBV20-1	-	TRBJ2-2	-	CSARGTDNTGELFF	TGCAGTGCTAGAGGGACAGATAACACCGGGGAGCTGTTTTTT
TRBV28	TRBD1	TRBJ1-5	once	CASRPSGTVSNQPQHF	TGTGCCAGCAGGCCGTCCGGGACAGTCAGCAATCAGCCCCAGCATTTT
TRBV6-5	TRBD1	TRBJ1-1	few	CASSYSMDRESEAFF	TGTGCCAGCAGTTACTCAATGGACAGGGAAAGTGAAGCTTTCTTT
TRBV7-2	TRBD1	TRBJ2-5	-	CASSSRTGGAQETQYF	TGTGCCAGCAGCTCCCGGACAGGGGGAGCGCAAGAGACCCAGTACTTC
TRBV12-3/TRBV12-4	-	TRBJ2-7	-	CASRLQGVYEQYF	TGTGCCAGCAGACTCCAGGGTGTATACGAGCAGTACTTC
TRBV28	TRBD1	TRBJ1-1	few	CASSPRTGGYVTEAFF	TGTGCCAGCAGTCCCCGGACAGGGGGTTACGTCACTGAAGCTTTCTTT
TRBV24-1	-	TRBJ1-6	-	CATSDSRAGDNSPLHF	TGTGCCACCAGTGATTCCCGGGCAGGAGATAATTCACCCCTCCACTTT
TRBV7-2	TRBD2	TRBJ2-4	-	CASSLFGLAENIQYF	TGTGCCAGCAGCTTATTTGGCCTAGCGGAAAACATTCAGTACTTC
TRBV18	TRBD1	TRBJ1-2	-	CASSPPLDRAYGYTF	TGTGCCAGCTCACCACCCCTAGACAGGGCTTATGGCTACACCTTC
TRBV7-2	-	TRBJ2-1	-	CASSAGEEVGEGLSYNEQFF	TGTGCCAGCAGCGCAGGAGAGGAGGTCGGAGAAGGACTCTCCTACAATGAGCAGTTCTTC
TRBV7-9	-	TRBJ1-1	-	CASSIRPQGNTEAFF	TGTGCCAGCAGCATACGCCCACAGGGGAACACTGAAGCTTTCTTT
TRBV19	TRBD1	TRBJ1-6	few	CASSTTGGADSPLHF	TGTGCCAGTAGTACGACAGGGGGCGCTGATTCACCCCTCCACTTT
TRBV4-3	-	TRBJ2-7	few	CASSPVRESYEQYF	TGCGCCAGCAGCCCTGTTCGAGAATCCTACGAGCAGTACTTC
TRBV2	TRBD1	TRBJ1-2	-	CASSEYRGNYGYTF	TGTGCCAGCAGTGAATACAGGGGGAACTATGGCTACACCTTC
TRBV6-1	-	TRBJ2-3	-	CASSEPGTDTQYF	TGTGCCAGCAGTGAGCCAGGGACAGATACGCAGTATTTT
TRBV19	TRBD1	TRBJ1-1	-	CASSMGTGMNTEAFF	TGTGCCAGTAGTATGGGGACAGGGATGAACACTGAAGCTTTCTTT
TRBV3-1	-	TRBJ1-2	-	CASSQGTSRVYGYTF	TGTGCCAGCAGCCAAGGGACAAGCAGAGTTTATGGCTACACCTTC